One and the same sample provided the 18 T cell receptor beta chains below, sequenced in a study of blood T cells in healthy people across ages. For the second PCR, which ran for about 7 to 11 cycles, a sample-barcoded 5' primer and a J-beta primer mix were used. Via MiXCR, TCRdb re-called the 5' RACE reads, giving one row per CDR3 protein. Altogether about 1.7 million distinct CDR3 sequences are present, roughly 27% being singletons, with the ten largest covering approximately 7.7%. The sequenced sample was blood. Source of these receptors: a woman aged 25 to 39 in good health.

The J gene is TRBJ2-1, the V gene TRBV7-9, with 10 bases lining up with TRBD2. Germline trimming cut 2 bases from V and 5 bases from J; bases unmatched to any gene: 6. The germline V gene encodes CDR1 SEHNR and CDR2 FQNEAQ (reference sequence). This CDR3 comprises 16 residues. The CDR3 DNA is TGTGCCAGCAGCTTAAGTGGACTAGCGGAGGACAATGAGCAGTTCTTC. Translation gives CASSLSGLAEDNEQFF. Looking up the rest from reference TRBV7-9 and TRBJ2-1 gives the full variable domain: DTGVSQNPRHKITKRGQNVTFRCDPISEHNRLYWYRQTLGQGPEFLTYFQNEAQLEKSRLLSDRFSAERPKGSFSTLEIQRTEQGDSAMYLCASSLSGLAEDNEQFFGPGTRLTVL.

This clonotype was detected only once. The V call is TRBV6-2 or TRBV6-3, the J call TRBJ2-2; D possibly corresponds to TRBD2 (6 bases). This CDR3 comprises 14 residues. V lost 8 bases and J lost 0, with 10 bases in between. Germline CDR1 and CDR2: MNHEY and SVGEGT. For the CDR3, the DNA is TGTGCCAGCGGCCGGGGGACGAACACCGGGGAGCTGTTTTTT. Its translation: CASGRGTNTGELFF.

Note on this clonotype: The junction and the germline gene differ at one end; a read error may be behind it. CDR3 sequence (DNA): TGTACCAGCAGCCAAGAATTTGGGTTCAGGGGTGGCTACACCTTC. Translation gives CTSSQEFGFRGGYTF. This chain connects TRBV4-2 to TRBJ1-2; maybe TRBD1 (6 bases). There are 15 residues in the CDR3. Germline V gene lookup returns CDR1 LGHNA and CDR2 YNFKEQ.

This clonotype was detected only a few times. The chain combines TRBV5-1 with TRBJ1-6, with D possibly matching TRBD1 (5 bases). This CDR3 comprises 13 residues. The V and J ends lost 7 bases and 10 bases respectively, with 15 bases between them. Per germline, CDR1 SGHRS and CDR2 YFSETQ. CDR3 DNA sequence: TGCGCCAGCCACGAAGGGGTTCGATCACCCCTCCACTTT. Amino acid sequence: CASHEGVRSPLHF.

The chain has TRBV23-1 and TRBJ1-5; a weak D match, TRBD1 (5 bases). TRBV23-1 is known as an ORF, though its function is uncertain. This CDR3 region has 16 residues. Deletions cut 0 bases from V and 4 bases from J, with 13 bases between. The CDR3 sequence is CASSQSRAGDNQPQHF. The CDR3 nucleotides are TGCGCCAGCAGTCAATCGAGGGCGGGGGATAATCAGCCCCAGCATTTT.

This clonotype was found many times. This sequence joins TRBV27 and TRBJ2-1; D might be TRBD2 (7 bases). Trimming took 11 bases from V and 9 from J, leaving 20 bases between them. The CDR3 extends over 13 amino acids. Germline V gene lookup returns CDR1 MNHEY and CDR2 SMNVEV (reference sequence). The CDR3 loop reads CALGRGGITEQFF. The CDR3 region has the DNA TGTGCCCTGGGGAGGGGGGGAATTACTGAGCAGTTCTTC.

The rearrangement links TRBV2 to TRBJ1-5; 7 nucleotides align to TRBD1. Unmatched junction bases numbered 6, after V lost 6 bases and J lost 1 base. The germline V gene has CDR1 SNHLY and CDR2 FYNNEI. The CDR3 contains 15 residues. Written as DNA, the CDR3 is TGTGCCAGCAGGTCAGACAGGGCCAGCAATCAGCCCCAGCATTTT. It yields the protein CASRSDRASNQPQHF.

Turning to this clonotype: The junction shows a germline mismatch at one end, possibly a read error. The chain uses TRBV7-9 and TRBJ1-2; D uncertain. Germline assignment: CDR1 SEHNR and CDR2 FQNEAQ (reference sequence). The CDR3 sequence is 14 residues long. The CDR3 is CASTSREGPYGYTF. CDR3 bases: TGTGCTAGCACCTCAAGGGAGGGCCCCTATGGCTACACCTTC.

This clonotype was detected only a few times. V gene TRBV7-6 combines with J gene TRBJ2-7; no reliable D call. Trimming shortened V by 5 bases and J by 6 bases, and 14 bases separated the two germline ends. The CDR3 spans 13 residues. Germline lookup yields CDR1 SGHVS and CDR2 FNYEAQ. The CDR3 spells CASSVTGSIEQYF. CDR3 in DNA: TGTGCCAGCAGCGTAACCGGGTCCATCGAGCAGTACTTC.

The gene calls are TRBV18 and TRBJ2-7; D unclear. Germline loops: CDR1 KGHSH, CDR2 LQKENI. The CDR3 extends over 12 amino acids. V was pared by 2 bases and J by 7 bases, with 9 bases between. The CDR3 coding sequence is TGTGCCAGCTCACCAGGGTTCGGTGAGCAGTACTTC. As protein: CASSPGFGEQYF.

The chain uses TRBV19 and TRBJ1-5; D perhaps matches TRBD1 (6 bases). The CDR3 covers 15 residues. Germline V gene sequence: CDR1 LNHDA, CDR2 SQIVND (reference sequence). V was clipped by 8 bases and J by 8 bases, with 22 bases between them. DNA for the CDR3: TGTGCCAGTCGCCTCGGACAGATAAATCAAGAGCCCCAGCATTTT. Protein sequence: CASRLGQINQEPQHF.

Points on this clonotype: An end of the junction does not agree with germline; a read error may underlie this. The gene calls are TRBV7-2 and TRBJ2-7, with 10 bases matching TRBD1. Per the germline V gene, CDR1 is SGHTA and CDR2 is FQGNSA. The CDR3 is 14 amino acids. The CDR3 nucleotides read TGTGCCAACAGCTTAGAAAGGACAGGGGGTTGGCAGTACTTC. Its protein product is CANSLERTGGWQYF.

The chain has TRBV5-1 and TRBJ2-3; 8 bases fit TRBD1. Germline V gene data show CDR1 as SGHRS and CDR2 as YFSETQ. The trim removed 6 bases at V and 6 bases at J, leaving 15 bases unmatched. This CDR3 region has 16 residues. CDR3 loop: CASNEGQAILSDTQYF. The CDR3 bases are TGCGCCAGCAACGAGGGACAGGCGATCCTCTCGGATACGCAGTATTTT.

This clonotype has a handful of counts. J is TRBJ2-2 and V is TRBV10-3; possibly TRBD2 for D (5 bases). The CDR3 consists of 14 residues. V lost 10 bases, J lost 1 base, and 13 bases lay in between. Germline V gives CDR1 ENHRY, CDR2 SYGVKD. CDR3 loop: CATSKLGNTGELFF. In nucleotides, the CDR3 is TGTGCCACTTCTAAACTAGGGAACACCGGGGAGCTGTTTTTT.

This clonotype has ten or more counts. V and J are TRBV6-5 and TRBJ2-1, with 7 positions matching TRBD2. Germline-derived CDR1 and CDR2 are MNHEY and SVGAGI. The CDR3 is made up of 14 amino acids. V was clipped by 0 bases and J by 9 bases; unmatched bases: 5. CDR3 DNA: TGTGCCAGCAGTTACTCAATGGGAGGGAGTGAGCAGTTCTTC. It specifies CASSYSMGGSEQFF.

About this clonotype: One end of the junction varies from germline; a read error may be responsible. The CDR3 region is CASSLASSYGQYF. CDR3 bases: TGCGCCAGCAGCTTGGCCAGCTCCTACGGGCAGTACTTC. The chain combines TRBV5-1 with TRBJ2-7; D is undetermined. The germline V gene has CDR1 SGHRS and CDR2 YFSETQ. CDR3 size: 13 residues.

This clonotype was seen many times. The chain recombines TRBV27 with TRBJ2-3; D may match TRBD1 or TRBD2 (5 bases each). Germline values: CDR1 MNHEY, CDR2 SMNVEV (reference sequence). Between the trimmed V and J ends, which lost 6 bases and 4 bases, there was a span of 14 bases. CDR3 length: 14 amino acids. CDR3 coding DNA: TGTGCCAGCAGATGGGGGAGTAGGGCAGATACGCAGTATTTT. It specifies CASRWGSRADTQYF.

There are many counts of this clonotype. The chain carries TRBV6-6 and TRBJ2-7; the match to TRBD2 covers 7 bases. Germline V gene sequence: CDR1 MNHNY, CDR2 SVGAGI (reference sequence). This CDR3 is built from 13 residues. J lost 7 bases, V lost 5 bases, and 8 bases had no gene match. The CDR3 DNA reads TGTGCCAGCAGTGACGACGGGAGGCGTGAGCAGTACTTC. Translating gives CASSDDGRREQYF.